These T cell receptor beta chains were read from a single sample in a study of cytomegalovirus exposure and HLA in healthy donors. The assay was immunoSEQ multiplex PCR, and TCRdb's table has in-frame clones only and misses some. This sample carries more than 110,000 clones, 80% to 85% of them seen once, and the ten largest clones take over 1%. Sequencing used PBMCs. The receptors were gathered from a male donor in good health and CMV-seropositive. Each CDR3 is given with its conserved first and last residue. A D gene is named only where the DNA matches it firmly. The size field is filled for only some rows; it gives once, few, many or a size class.

V gene	D gene	clone size	J gene	CDR3 DNA	CDR3 protein
TRBV18	-	-	TRBJ2-3	TGTGCCAGCTCTGAAGGGGCAACCGCGGATACGCAGTATTTT	CASSEGATADTQYF
TRBV29-1	TRBD2	-	TRBJ2-7	TGCAGCGCAATCGGGGGGAACTACGAGCAGTACTTC	CSAIGGNYEQYF
TRBV19	TRBD1	once	TRBJ1-2	TGTGCCAGTAGTATCCCATCCGGGACAGGGTATGGCTACACCTTC	CASSIPSGTGYGYTF
TRBV7-6	TRBD2	-	TRBJ2-2	TGTGCCAGCAGCTTTTTCGGGGGGGCGAACACCGGGGAGCTGTTTTTT	CASSFFGGANTGELFF
TRBV4-2	TRBD2	-	TRBJ2-1	TGTGCCAGCAGCCAAGAAAGTCTAGCGGGAGGGCGGGGGCCGGGGGAGCAGTTCTTC	CASSQESLAGGRGPGEQFF
TRBV18	TRBD2	-	TRBJ2-5	TGTGCCAGCTCACCAACGCGACTAGCGGGAGAGGAGACCCAGTACTTC	CASSPTRLAGEETQYF
TRBV7-2	TRBD2	-	TRBJ2-7	TGTGCCAGCAGCTGGGACTACTACGAGCAGTACTTC	CASSWDYYEQYF
TRBV6-1	-	-	TRBJ1-2	TGTGCCAGCAGTGAACGGGGGTCTTTCGGCTACACCTTC	CASSERGSFGYTF
TRBV27	-	-	TRBJ2-1	TGTGCCAGCAGTTCCCCTGAAGCATTGGGACTTAGCTCCTACAATGAGCAGTTCTTC	CASSSPEALGLSSYNEQFF
TRBV20-1	-	-	TRBJ2-7	TGCAGTGCTTACTTTTGGTACGAGCAGTACTTC	CSAYFWYEQYF
TRBV2	-	few	TRBJ2-2	TGTGCCAGCAGGTTCCAGGGGACGGCCGGGGAGCTGTTTTTT	CASRFQGTAGELFF
TRBV6-5	TRBD1	few	TRBJ1-4	TGTGCCAGCAGTACCGGGACAGGGGCCGAAAAACTGTTTTTT	CASSTGTGAEKLFF
TRBV29-1	-	-	TRBJ2-7	TGCAGCGTTGAGGAGGGCTCCTACGAGCAGTACTTC	CSVEEGSYEQYF
TRBV27	-	-	TRBJ2-3	TGTGCCAGCAGTTGGGGAGCGGGTCGCACAGATACGCAGTATTTT	CASSWGAGRTDTQYF
TRBV18	TRBD1	-	TRBJ1-4	TGTGCCAGCTCACCTGGGACAGGTCCAAAACTGTTTTTT	CASSPGTGPKLFF
TRBV7-9	TRBD2	-	TRBJ2-1	TGTGCCAGCAGTTCGGGACTAGCGGGGGGGTCCCTATTATTGGATGAGCAGTTCTTC	CASSSGLAGGSLLLDEQFF
TRBV19	TRBD2	-	TRBJ2-7	TGTGCCAGTAGTATTAGCGGGACCTACTACGAGCAGTACTTC	CASSISGTYYEQYF
TRBV4-3	TRBD1	-	TRBJ2-4	TGCGCCAGCAGCCAAGGTTGGGACAGGGGCAAAAACATTCAGTACTTC	CASSQGWDRGKNIQYF
TRBV7-3	-	-	TRBJ2-1	TGTGCCAGCAGCCAGAACGAGGGTCCCGCATTACAATATGAGCAGTTCTTC	CASSQNEGPALQYEQFF
TRBV4-2	-	few	TRBJ1-5	TGTGCCAGCAGCCAAGATCGGGGGGCGGTCAATCAGCCCCAGCATTTT	CASSQDRGAVNQPQHF
TRBV27	TRBD1	-	TRBJ2-7	TGTGCCAGTAGAGGACAGGGCTACGAGCAGTACTTC	CASRGQGYEQYF
TRBV6-1	-	-	TRBJ2-5	TGTGCCAGCATGTCAGAACAAGAGACCCAGTACTTC	CASMSEQETQYF
TRBV6-5	-	few	TRBJ2-2	TGTGCCAGCAGTGTGTTACTAGAGACCGGGGAGCTGTTTTTT	CASSVLLETGELFF
TRBV9	TRBD2	-	TRBJ2-1	TGTGCCAGCAGCCCTACTAGCGGGAGCTACAATGAGCAGTTCTTC	CASSPTSGSYNEQFF
TRBV7-9	TRBD1	-	TRBJ1-1	TGTGCCAGCAGCTTCTCAGGGGGAGATCCTGAAGCTTTCTTT	CASSFSGGDPEAFF
TRBV18	-	-	TRBJ2-2	TGTGCCAGCTCACCAGGAGCCGCAGACGCCGGGGAGCTGTTTTTT	CASSPGAADAGELFF
TRBV7-9	TRBD2	-	TRBJ2-5	TGTTCCAGCAGCAAACTAGCGGGGGGAAGGGAGACCCAGTACTTC	CSSSKLAGGRETQYF
TRBV19	TRBD2	-	TRBJ2-1	TGTGCCAGTAACCCCCCCTGCCTAGCGGGGGGGCCCGAAGAGGATGAGCAGTTCTTC	CASNPPCLAGGPEEDEQFF
TRBV7-8	TRBD2	-	TRBJ2-7	TGTGCCAGCAGCCCGGCTTTGGGGCGGGGGGCCTACGAGCAGTACTTC	CASSPALGRGAYEQYF
TRBV27	-	-	TRBJ2-5	TGTGCCAGCAGCTACGGACCTGAGGGGACCCAGTACTTC	CASSYGPEGTQYF
TRBV15	-	-	TRBJ1-2	TGTGCCACCAGCAGGGATGGTGGCGGCTATGGCTACACCTTC	CATSRDGGGYGYTF
TRBV7-7	-	-	TRBJ2-5	TGTGCTAGCAGCTTAGGTCCAGGGCGGGAGACCCAGTACTTC	CASSLGPGRETQYF
TRBV7-2	-	once	TRBJ2-7	TGTGCCAGCAGCTTAGACCCGGGTTCCTACGAGCAGTACTTC	CASSLDPGSYEQYF
TRBV4-3	TRBD2	once	TRBJ2-1	TGCGCCAGCAGCCAAGGGAGCGGGAGAGGGAACAATGAGCAGTTCTTC	CASSQGSGRGNNEQFF
TRBV27	-	-	TRBJ2-7	TGTGCGGTCGGGTCCTCCTACGAGCAGTACTTC	CAVGSSYEQYF
TRBV5-4	-	-	TRBJ1-4	TGTGCCAGCAGCCTCGCCCCGGGAGGCCATGCAACTAATGAAAAACTGTTTTTT	CASSLAPGGHATNEKLFF
TRBV4-1	-	-	TRBJ1-1	TGCGCCAGCAGCCAGTCTCAGGTAGGGGGAACTGAAGCTTTCTTT	CASSQSQVGGTEAFF
TRBV2	-	once	TRBJ1-4	TGTGCCAGCGTGGGGGCGTATGCAACTAATGAAAAACTGTTTTTT	CASVGAYATNEKLFF
TRBV5-1	-	once	TRBJ2-3	TGCGCCAGCAGCTTGGTCCAGGTTGGGACAGATACGCAGTATTTT	CASSLVQVGTDTQYF
TRBV25-1	-	once	TRBJ1-6	TGTGCCAGCAGTGTTGCGTATAATTCACCCCTCCACTTT	CASSVAYNSPLHF
TRBV27	TRBD1	-	TRBJ2-7	TGTGCCAGCAGGCAAAGGGAGAAGGGGGCAGGCGAGCAGTACTTC	CASRQREKGAGEQYF
TRBV18	TRBD1	-	TRBJ2-5	TGTGCCAGCTCACCTTCGACAGGGCTACAAGAGACCCAGTACTTC	CASSPSTGLQETQYF
TRBV23-1	TRBD1	-	TRBJ2-7	TGCGCCAGCAGCTGGGACAGGGCTGACTACGAGCAGTACTTC	CASSWDRADYEQYF